These 32 T cell receptor beta chains share one sample of origin, sequenced in a study of graft-versus-host responses after intestinal transplantation. Only in-frame clones appear in the TCRdb table, and some are missing; sequencing was by immunoSEQ multiplex PCR. The data contain 35,000 to 40,000 clones, around 86% of them singletons. The sample in question was PBMCs, obtained about 990 days after transplant. These receptors all stem from a human patient who received an intestinal transplant, so some T cells may come from the graft donor.

The V gene is TRBV10-3, the J gene TRBJ2-1; D gene unclear. The CDR3 runs 14 residues. Between the trimmed V and J ends, which lost 0 bases and 9 bases, there was a span of 12 bases. Germline loops: CDR1 ENHRY, CDR2 SYGVKD. The CDR3 loop is CAISESSQVGEQFF. The CDR3 nucleotides are TGTGCCATCAGTGAGTCATCCCAGGTTGGTGAGCAGTTCTTC.

V gene TRBV27 combines with J gene TRBJ2-1; 7 positions match TRBD2. CDR3 length: 20 residues. V was pared by 2 bases and J by 0 bases, with 16 bases of the junction left unmatched. Germline values: CDR1 MNHEY, CDR2 SMNVEV (reference sequence). The CDR3 is CASSLLPILADHASYNEQFF. In DNA, the CDR3 is TGTGCCAGCAGTTTACTCCCCATCCTAGCGGATCATGCCTCCTACAATGAGCAGTTCTTC.

This clone turned up a few times. V and J are TRBV2 and TRBJ2-7, with no clear D. Germline CDR1 and CDR2: SNHLY and FYNNEI. This CDR3 is 14 amino acids long. Trimming stripped 1 base from V and 0 bases from J, with 7 bases between. The CDR3 loop is CASSEVFSSYEQYF. CDR3 in DNA: TGTGCCAGCAGTGAAGTTTTCAGCTCCTACGAGCAGTACTTC.

This clone was counted a single time. J is TRBJ1-6 and V is TRBV6-1, with no clear D. V lost 4 bases and J lost 5, with 6 bases in between. CDR1 is MNHNS and CDR2 is SASEGT in the germline V gene. This CDR3 has 13 residues. Here the CDR3 DNA reads TGTGCCAGCAGTGTTCGGGATAATTCACCCCTCCACTTT. Protein: CASSVRDNSPLHF.

The chain joins TRBV6-4 to TRBJ2-2; D is undetermined. The CDR3 is 14 amino acids. CDR1 and CDR2 (germline): MRHNA, SNTAGT. V lost 2 bases and J lost 4, with 8 bases in between. The CDR3 DNA reads as TGTGCCAGCAGTGACGGTCAGGCCACCGGGGAGCTGTTTTTT. Its protein product is CASSDGQATGELFF.

The chain joins TRBV2 to TRBJ2-2; D possibly corresponds to TRBD2 (5 bases). V gave up 7 bases and J gave up 0 bases, with 9 bases separating them. Germline values: CDR1 SNHLY, CDR2 FYNNEI. This CDR3 contains 14 residues. The CDR3 DNA reads TGTGCCAGCATTGAGGGCCCGAACACCGGGGAGCTGTTTTTT. Amino acids: CASIEGPNTGELFF.

The gene calls are TRBV21-1 and TRBJ2-5; TRBD1, the table's D call, lacks a check against the DNA. TRBV21-1 is classified as a pseudogene. The CDR3 length is 17 residues. CDR3 in amino acids: CASSKAGRQAIQETQYF. The CDR3 DNA follows: TGTGCCAGCAGCAAAGCGGGAAGACAGGCCATCCAAGAGACCCAGTACTTC.

J is TRBJ1-1 and V is TRBV6-4; 7 positions agree with TRBD1. Unmatched junction bases numbered 15, after V lost 8 bases and J lost 3 bases. The germline V gene encodes CDR1 MRHNA and CDR2 SNTAGT. The CDR3 sequence is 16 residues long. The CDR3 region has the DNA TGTGCCAGCGATGACCGACAGGGAAATGGGGACACTGAAGCTTTCTTT. Residues: CASDDRQGNGDTEAFF.

The CDR3 reads CASSPDFRSSYEQYF. The CDR3 region has the DNA TGTGCCAGCAGCCCCGACTTCCGAAGCTCCTACGAGCAGTACTTC. The J gene is TRBJ2-7, the V gene TRBV6-5; D remains ambiguous. Deletions cut 6 bases from V and 0 bases from J, with 15 bases between. CDR1 is MNHEY and CDR2 is SVGAGI in the germline V gene. This CDR3 comprises 15 residues.

The chain couples TRBV7-9 to TRBJ2-1, with 8 bases fitting TRBD1. The germline CDR1 and CDR2 sequences are SEHNR and FQNEAQ (reference sequence). The CDR3 is 14 amino acids. V lost 5 bases and J lost 6; bases outside the gene matches: 6. CDR3: CASSVDREINEQFF. The CDR3 coding sequence is TGTGCCAGCAGCGTGGACAGGGAGATCAATGAGCAGTTCTTC.

The chain recombines TRBV19 with TRBJ2-5; possible D gene TRBD2, 6 bases. V dropped 3 bases and J dropped 5 bases, with 19 bases sitting between them. The CDR3 totals 16 residues. CDR1 LNHDA and CDR2 SQIVND come from the germline V gene (reference sequence). CDR3 sequence: CASSIKGIAGRETQYF. The DNA for the CDR3 is TGTGCCAGTAGTATCAAGGGGATCGCGGGGAGGGAGACCCAGTACTTC.

The sample holds a few counts of this clone. The V call is TRBV9, the J call TRBJ1-1; D ambiguous. CDR1 SGDLS and CDR2 YYNGEE come from the germline V gene. The CDR3 is 11 residues long. V dropped 3 bases and J dropped 6 bases, with 6 bases sitting between them. Here the CDR3 DNA reads TGTGCCAGCAGCGCTGGAGCTGAAGCTTTCTTT. Its translation is CASSAGAEAFF.

In the case of this clone: The junction departs from the called germline gene at one end, perhaps through a read error. Distinct nucleotide sequences in the sample also encode this CDR3. The rearrangement links TRBV9 to TRBJ1-5, with D perhaps matching TRBD1 (5 bases). CDR1 SGDLS and CDR2 YYNGEE come from the germline V gene. The CDR3 consists of 15 residues. CDR3 residues: CASSLTGAGNQPQHF. The DNA of the CDR3 is TGCGCCAGCAGCCTGACTGGGGCAGGCAATCAGCCCCAGCATTTT.

This clone was recorded only once. The chain couples TRBV6-6 to TRBJ1-5, with D uncertain. The germline CDR1 and CDR2 sequences are MNHNY and SVGAGI (reference sequence). CDR3 length equals 13 residues. V was pared by 2 bases and J by 4 bases, with 6 bases between. CDR3 nucleotides: TGTGCCAGCAGTTACGGCGGGAATCAGCCCCAGCATTTT. Protein product: CASSYGGNQPQHF.

The rearrangement links TRBV7-2 to TRBJ2-2; D might be TRBD1 or TRBD2, each matching 5 bases. The germline CDR1 and CDR2 sequences are SGHTA and FQGNSA. The ends were cut back, 1 base at V and 5 bases at J, with 14 bases in the middle. The CDR3 has 16 amino acids. The CDR3 here is CASSLDPGTATGELFF. The DNA of the CDR3 is TGTGCCAGCAGCTTAGACCCTGGGACCGCGACCGGGGAGCTGTTTTTT.

This clone came up once. The chain recombines TRBV11-2 with TRBJ2-1; 8 bases are shared with TRBD2. This CDR3 is 17 amino acids long. The V segment lost 3 bases and the J segment 2 bases; nucleotides outside the gene matches: 9. CDR1 and CDR2 from the germline V gene are SGHAT and FQNNGV. As DNA, the CDR3 is TGTGCCAGCAGCTTGGGCCAGCGGGGGATAACCTACAATGAGCAGTTCTTC. It translates to CASSLGQRGITYNEQFF.

The chain carries TRBV27 and TRBJ2-6, with D tentatively TRBD1 (6 bases). From germline, CDR1 is MNHEY and CDR2 SMNVEV (reference sequence). Trimming took 5 bases from V and 2 from J, leaving 7 bases between them. The CDR3 covers 14 residues. The CDR3 DNA follows: TGTGCCAGCAGTCAGGGGACTGGGGCCAACGTCCTGACTTTC. The encoded protein is CASSQGTGANVLTF.

Only one count was recorded for this clone. V gene TRBV7-2 combines with J gene TRBJ1-1; D is uncertain. The germline V and J ends were trimmed by 1 base and 5 bases, with 11 bases remaining between them. Germline CDR1 SGHTA, CDR2 FQGNSA. The CDR3 runs 14 residues. The CDR3 bases are TGTGCCAGCAGCTTAGGTCGGGGATCGACTGAAGCTTTCTTT. It encodes CASSLGRGSTEAFF.

The V and J genes are TRBV11-2 and TRBJ1-2, with TRBD1 as a possible D gene (5 bases). CDR3 size: 14 residues. Per germline, CDR1 SGHAT and CDR2 FQNNGV. The ends were cut back, 5 bases at V and 1 base at J, with 11 bases in the middle. In DNA, the CDR3 is TGTGCCAGCAGCCACCAGAGGGGTAACTATGGCTACACCTTC. Amino acids: CASSHQRGNYGYTF.

This clone is medium-sized. The chain couples TRBV9 to TRBJ2-5; D is possibly TRBD2 (5 bases). V shed 0 bases and J shed 5 bases, with 17 bases lying between them. The germline CDR1 and CDR2 sequences are SGDLS and YYNGEE. The CDR3 is 16 amino acids. The CDR3 reads CASSVGLGSGGETQYF. The CDR3 coding sequence is TGTGCCAGCAGCGTAGGTCTAGGGAGCGGCGGGGAGACCCAGTACTTC.

J is TRBJ2-5 and V is TRBV15; possible D gene TRBD1, 5 bases. This CDR3 contains 14 residues. V lost 6 bases, J lost 2 bases, and 13 bases lay in between. Germline lookup yields CDR1 LNHNV and CDR2 YYDKDF (reference sequence). The CDR3: CATRTTDHQETQYF. For the CDR3, the DNA is TGTGCCACCAGGACGACAGATCATCAAGAGACCCAGTACTTC.

V is TRBV19 and J is TRBJ2-5, with a weak D call TRBD2 (6 bases). V was cut by 3 bases and J by 2 bases, with 13 bases left in between. The CDR3 consists of 15 residues. Germline assignment: CDR1 LNHDA and CDR2 SQIVND (reference sequence). The CDR3 DNA follows: TGTGCCAGTAGTATTGTAGGGACTTCGCAAGAGACCCAGTACTTC. It is translated as CASSIVGTSQETQYF.

The rearrangement joins TRBV5-6 to TRBJ1-1; maybe TRBD1 (5 bases). Germline V gene data show CDR1 as SGHDT and CDR2 as YYEEEE. V shed 7 bases and J shed 11 bases, with 15 bases lying between them. This CDR3 spans 11 amino acids. This chain's CDR3 is CASGSGDGAFF. CDR3 in DNA: TGTGCCAGCGGGTCGGGGGACGGGGCTTTCTTT.

The chain employs TRBV28 and TRBJ1-1; D gene uncertain. Germline CDR1 is MDHEN and CDR2 is SYDVKM. The V gene lost 7 bases and the J gene lost 7 bases, with 10 bases spanning the gap. The CDR3 spans 11 residues. CDR3 sequence (DNA): TGTGCCAGCACCGTTGTGGGTGAAGCTTTCTTT. This gives the protein CASTVVGEAFF.

The J gene is TRBJ2-3, the V gene TRBV28, with 7 bases identical to TRBD2. The germline CDR1 and CDR2 sequences are MDHEN and SYDVKM. The ends lost 4 bases at V and 4 bases at J; junction bases unmatched: 5. This CDR3 has 14 residues. The CDR3: CASSWGGGSDTQYF. CDR3 nucleotides: TGTGCCAGCAGTTGGGGGGGTGGTTCAGATACGCAGTATTTT.

This clone was picked up a small number of times. Within the sample, other DNA sequences also encode this same CDR3. This sequence joins TRBV7-2 and TRBJ2-2; perhaps TRBD2 as D (6 bases). CDR3 length: 13 amino acids. V shed 5 bases and J shed 6 bases, with 10 bases lying between them. Germline V gene sequence: CDR1 SGHTA, CDR2 FQGNSA. This CDR3 is CASSRPGAGELFF. The CDR3 DNA sequence: TGTGCCAGCAGCCGGCCGGGGGCCGGGGAGCTGTTTTTT.

Only one count was recorded for this clone. The chain employs TRBV4-2 and TRBJ2-1, with 7 bases that match TRBD2. Germline-derived CDR1 and CDR2 are LGHNA and YNFKEQ. With V trimmed by 1 base and J by 16 bases, 13 bases remained unmatched. CDR3 length: 14 residues. The CDR3 DNA reads as TGTGCCAGCAGCCAAGGACCCGCGGGAGTCCTACTTTTCTTC. Translating gives CASSQGPAGVLLFF.

The chain is built from TRBV27 and TRBJ2-5; TRBD1 or TRBD2 may be the D gene (6 bases each). Germline-derived CDR1 and CDR2 are MNHEY and SMNVEV (reference sequence). Trimming shortened V by 6 bases and J by 4 bases, and 18 bases separated the two germline ends. The CDR3 length is 15 residues. The CDR3, as DNA: TGTGCCAGCAGCCCTCGGGGGAGAGGGGGAGAGACCCAGTACTTC. Translation gives CASSPRGRGGETQYF.

The chain uses TRBV19 and TRBJ1-1; D might be TRBD1 (6 bases). Germline-derived CDR1 and CDR2 are LNHDA and SQIVND (reference sequence). The CDR3 loop spans 13 amino acids. Trimming shortened V by 6 bases and J by 7 bases, and 15 bases separated the two germline ends. DNA of the CDR3: TGTGCCAGTAGCCGGGGGCAGGGGTATGAAGCTTTCTTT. Amino acids: CASSRGQGYEAFF. Together with reference TRBV19 and TRBJ1-1, the CDR3 gives the full variable domain: DGGITQSPKYLFRKEGQNVTLSCEQNLNHDAMYWYRQDPGQGLRLIYYSQIVNDFQKGDIAEGYSVSREKKESFPLTVTSAQKNPTAFYLCASSRGQGYEAFFGQGTRLTVV.

The V gene is TRBV29-1, the J gene TRBJ1-1; D gene uncertain. V was pared by 2 bases and J by 11 bases, with 15 bases between. The CDR3 is 12 amino acids. Germline assignment: CDR1 SQVTM and CDR2 ANQGSEA. CDR3 loop: CSVENSGSRAFF. DNA of the CDR3: TGCAGCGTTGAAAATTCGGGATCTCGGGCTTTCTTT.

The chain joins TRBV10-3 to TRBJ2-7, with a tentative D call TRBD1 (6 bases). Deletions cut 6 bases from V and 2 bases from J, with 14 bases between. The CDR3 is made up of 14 amino acids. The germline V gene has CDR1 ENHRY and CDR2 SYGVKD. CDR3 protein: CAIRGAGDPYEQYF. The CDR3 DNA sequence: TGTGCCATCAGGGGAGCAGGGGATCCCTACGAGCAGTACTTC.

V usage is TRBV9 and J usage is TRBJ2-7; 16 nucleotides agree with TRBD2. The germline gives CDR1 SGDLS, CDR2 YYNGEE. This CDR3 is 18 amino acids long. Trimming at V came to 1 base and at J to 0 bases, leaving 4 bases not matched to a gene. CDR3 residues: CASSVKGTSGRGSYEQYF. Here the CDR3 DNA reads TGTGCCAGCAGCGTAAAGGGGACTAGCGGGAGGGGCTCCTACGAGCAGTACTTC.